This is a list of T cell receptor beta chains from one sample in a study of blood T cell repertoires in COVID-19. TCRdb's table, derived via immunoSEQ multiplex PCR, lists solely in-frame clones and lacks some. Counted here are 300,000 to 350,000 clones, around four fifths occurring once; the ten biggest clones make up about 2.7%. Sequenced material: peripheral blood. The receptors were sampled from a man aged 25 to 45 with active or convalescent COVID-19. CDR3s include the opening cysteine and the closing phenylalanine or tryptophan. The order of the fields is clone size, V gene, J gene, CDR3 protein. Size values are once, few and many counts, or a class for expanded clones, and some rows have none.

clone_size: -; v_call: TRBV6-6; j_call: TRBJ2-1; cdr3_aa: CASSYDREGNEQFF
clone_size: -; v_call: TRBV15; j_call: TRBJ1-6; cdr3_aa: CATSRDGWDSNSPLHF
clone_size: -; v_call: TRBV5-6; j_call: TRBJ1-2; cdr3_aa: CASSPVVTYYGYTF
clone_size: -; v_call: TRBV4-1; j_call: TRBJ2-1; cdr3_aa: CASSQPWPGLGLNNEQFF
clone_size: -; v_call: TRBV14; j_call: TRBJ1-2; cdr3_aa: CASSPETGVSYGYTF
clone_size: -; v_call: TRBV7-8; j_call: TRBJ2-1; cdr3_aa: CASSPSGLAGGPNEQFF
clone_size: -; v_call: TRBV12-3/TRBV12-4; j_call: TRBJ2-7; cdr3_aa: CASSLGQVYEQYF
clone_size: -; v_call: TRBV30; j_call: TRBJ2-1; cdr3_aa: CACTGVSYNEQFF
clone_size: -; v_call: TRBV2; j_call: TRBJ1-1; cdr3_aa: CASSEWEYTEAFF
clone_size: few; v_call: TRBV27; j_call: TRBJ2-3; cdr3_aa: CASSSPSTDTQYF
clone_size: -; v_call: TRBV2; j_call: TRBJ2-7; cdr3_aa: CASSVWGSLYEQYF
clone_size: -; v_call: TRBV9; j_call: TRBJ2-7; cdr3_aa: CASSARDNSYEQYF
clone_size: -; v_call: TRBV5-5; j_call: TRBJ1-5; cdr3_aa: CASSLVTGGNQPQHF
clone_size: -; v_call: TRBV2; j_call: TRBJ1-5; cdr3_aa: CASTEGFSQPQHF
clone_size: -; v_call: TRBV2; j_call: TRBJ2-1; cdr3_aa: CASSDQRLAGTNEQFF
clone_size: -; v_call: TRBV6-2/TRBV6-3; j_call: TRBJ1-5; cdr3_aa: CASSPTGGPWVQPQHF
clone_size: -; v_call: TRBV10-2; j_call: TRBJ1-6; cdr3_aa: CASQTGPFLNSPLHF
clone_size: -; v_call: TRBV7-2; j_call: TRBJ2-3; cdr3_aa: CASGRGGATDTQYF
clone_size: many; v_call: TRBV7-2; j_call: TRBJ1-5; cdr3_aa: CASSLRSGNQPQHF
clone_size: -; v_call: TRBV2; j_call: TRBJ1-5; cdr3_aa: CASMGQAASQPQHF
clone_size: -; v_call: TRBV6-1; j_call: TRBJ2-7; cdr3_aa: CASSEVGTPYEQYF
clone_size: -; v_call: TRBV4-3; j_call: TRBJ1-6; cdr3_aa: CASSQDGTSYSPLHF
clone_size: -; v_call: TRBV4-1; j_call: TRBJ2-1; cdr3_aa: CASSQSWAAYNEQFF
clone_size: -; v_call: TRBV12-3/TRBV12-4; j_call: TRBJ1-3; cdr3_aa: CASSKQGDTIYF
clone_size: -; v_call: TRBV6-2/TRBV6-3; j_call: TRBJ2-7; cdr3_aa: CASSVSGTSGEQYF
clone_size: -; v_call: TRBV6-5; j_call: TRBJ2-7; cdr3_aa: CASRPGLAVLGEYF
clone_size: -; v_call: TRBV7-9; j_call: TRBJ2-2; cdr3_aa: CASSLGGNTGELFF
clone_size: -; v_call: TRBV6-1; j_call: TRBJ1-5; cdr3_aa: CASSEGTGNGQPQHF
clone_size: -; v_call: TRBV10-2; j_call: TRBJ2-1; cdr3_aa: CASGKREGRNEQFF
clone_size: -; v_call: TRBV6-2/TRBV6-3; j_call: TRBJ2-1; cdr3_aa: CASSYGGRNSYNEQFF
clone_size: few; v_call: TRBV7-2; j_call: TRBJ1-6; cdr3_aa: CASSLGLRGAPLHF